The next 17 T cell receptor beta chains were all read from a single sample in a study of T cell changes during pregnancy in multiple sclerosis. Profiled with immunoSEQ multiplex PCR; TCRdb holds only in-frame clones, not every one. Of around 88,000 clones in the sample, 90% to 95% were seen once. This specimen consisted of peripheral blood, obtained in the first trimester of pregnancy. The receptor set was obtained from a female donor with multiple sclerosis, enrolled in a pregnancy study.

The V call is TRBV30, the J call TRBJ2-7; 7 nucleotides agree with TRBD1. The CDR3 has 13 residues. Germline CDR1 is GTSNPN and CDR2 is SVGIG (reference sequence). V was clipped by 3 bases and J by 6 bases; unmatched bases: 8. The CDR3 DNA reads TGTGCCTGGAGCCGCCAGGACAGGTTCGAGCAGTACTTC. Protein product: CAWSRQDRFEQYF. The whole variable domain, filled in from reference TRBV30 and TRBJ2-7, reads SQTIHQWPATLVQPVGSPLSLECTVEGTSNPNLYWYRQAAGRGLQLLFYSVGIGQISSEVPQNLSASRPQDRQFILSSKKLLLSDSGFYLCAWSRQDRFEQYFGPGTRLTVT.

The rearrangement links TRBV28 to TRBJ2-5; 10 nucleotides align to TRBD2. This CDR3 is 14 amino acids long. Trimming took 7 bases from V and 4 from J; bases not matched to a gene: 6. Germline CDR1 reads MDHEN; CDR2 reads SYDVKM. The CDR3 spells CASTSGRGLETQYF. In DNA, the CDR3 is TGTGCCAGCACAAGCGGGAGGGGTTTAGAGACCCAGTACTTC.

This CDR3 is CASSLVATYWFF. DNA for the CDR3: TGCGCCAGCAGCTTGGTCGCTACTTATTGGTTCTTC. V gene TRBV5-1 combines with J gene TRBJ2-1; D remains unclear. V shed 0 bases and J shed 15 bases, with 13 bases lying between them. Germline V gene lookup returns CDR1 SGHRS and CDR2 YFSETQ. The length of the CDR3 is 12 residues.

The V and J genes are TRBV5-6 and TRBJ1-6; D is perhaps TRBD1 (5 bases). Germline loops: CDR1 SGHDT, CDR2 YYEEEE. The CDR3 runs to 16 residues. Trimming removed 4 bases at V and 0 bases at J, with 11 bases between. As DNA, the CDR3 is TGTGCCAGCAGCAAGGACACAAGCTCCTATAATTCACCCCTCCACTTT. This codes for CASSKDTSSYNSPLHF.

The chain joins TRBV15 to TRBJ1-3, with 8 bases lining up with TRBD1. After removal of 0 bases from V and 0 bases from J, the junction contained 10 bases not matched to a gene. CDR3 length equals 19 residues. Germline V gives CDR1 LNHNV, CDR2 YYDKDF (reference sequence). In DNA, the CDR3 is TGTGCCACCAGCAGAGATAGGCAGGGGGCGCAGAGCTCTGGAAACACCATATATTTT. Residues: CATSRDRQGAQSSGNTIYF.

V is TRBV6-5 and J is TRBJ2-5; D unclear. V shed 2 bases and J shed 3 bases, with 7 bases lying between them. The CDR3 has 13 residues. Germline CDR1 reads MNHEY; CDR2 reads SVGAGI. This chain's CDR3 is CASSYDWEETQYF. CDR3 in DNA: TGTGCCAGCAGTTACGACTGGGAAGAGACCCAGTACTTC.

V usage is TRBV20-1 and J usage is TRBJ1-1, with D maybe TRBD1 (5 bases). CDR1 and CDR2 from the germline V gene are DFQATT and SNEGSKA (reference sequence). The length of the CDR3 is 11 residues. The V gene lost 3 bases and the J gene lost 6 bases, with 8 bases spanning the gap. DNA for the CDR3: TGCAGTGCTAGGGACATCCCTGAAGCTTTCTTT. This sequence encodes CSARDIPEAFF.

The chain couples TRBV30 to TRBJ2-3; 8 bases line up with TRBD1. The CDR3 runs to 16 residues. CDR1 is GTSNPN, CDR2 SVGIG, per germline (reference sequence). The junction had 7 bases not matched to a gene; V was cut back by 0 bases and J by 2 bases. The CDR3 nucleotides read TGTGCCTGGAGTGTCGGTACAGGGGGTCCCACAGATACGCAGTATTTT. Residues: CAWSVGTGGPTDTQYF. The full variable domain, its missing parts supplied by reference TRBV30 and TRBJ2-3, is SQTIHQWPATLVQPVGSPLSLECTVEGTSNPNLYWYRQAAGRGLQLLFYSVGIGQISSEVPQNLSASRPQDRQFILSSKKLLLSDSGFYLCAWSVGTGGPTDTQYFGPGTRLTVL.

The sample holds one count of this clone. The chain recombines TRBV6-5 with TRBJ1-4; no clear D gene. Trimming cost V 7 bases and J 0 bases, with 9 bases left between them. CDR1 MNHEY and CDR2 SVGAGI come from the germline V gene. This CDR3 is 14 amino acids long. The CDR3 protein is CASTVTATNEKLFF. DNA for the CDR3: TGTGCCAGCACGGTTACTGCAACTAATGAAAAACTGTTTTTT.

The rearrangement joins TRBV6-5 to TRBJ2-1; D possibly corresponds to TRBD2 (5 bases). This CDR3 is built from 13 residues. Germline V gene sequence: CDR1 MNHEY, CDR2 SVGAGI. The ends were cut back, 6 bases at V and 2 bases at J, with 8 bases in the middle. This CDR3 reads CASRRDPYNEQFF. CDR3 bases: TGTGCCAGCAGACGGGATCCCTACAATGAGCAGTTCTTC.

The CDR3 spells CASSPASSGNTIYF. CDR3 in DNA: TGCGCCAGCAGCCCAGCGAGCTCTGGAAACACCATATATTTT. The rearrangement joins TRBV5-1 to TRBJ1-3; D not resolved. The CDR3 has 14 amino acids. Deletions cut 4 bases from V and 0 bases from J, with 8 bases between. Germline CDR1 and CDR2: SGHRS and YFSETQ. The variable domain in full, with the rest retrieved from reference TRBV5-1 and TRBJ1-3, is KAGVTQTPRYLIKTRGQQVTLSCSPISGHRSVSWYQQTPGQGLQFLFEYFSETQRNKGNFPGRFSGRQFSNSRSEMNVSTLELGDSALYLCASSPASSGNTIYFGEGSWLTVV.

The genes are TRBV4-1 and TRBJ2-7; TRBD1 matches at 8 bases. The CDR3 has 15 amino acids. Germline CDR1 and CDR2: MGHRA and YSYEKL. V lost 3 bases, J lost 0 bases, and 4 bases stayed unmatched. The CDR3 sequence: CASSHWTGSSYEQYF. CDR3 bases: TGCGCCAGCAGCCACTGGACAGGGAGCTCCTACGAGCAGTACTTC.

The rearrangement joins TRBV5-4 to TRBJ2-3, with D unclear. Trimming took off 1 base at V and 6 bases at J, with 9 bases between the two ends. This CDR3 contains 13 residues. Germline assignment: CDR1 SGHNT and CDR2 YYREEE (reference sequence). The CDR3 nucleotides read TGTGCCAGCAGCTTGAAAGACTCCGATACGCAGTATTTT. This translates into CASSLKDSDTQYF.

The genes are TRBV7-2 and TRBJ2-7; no clear D gene. Trimming left V 0 bases short and J 0 bases short, with 12 bases between. Looked up from germline, CDR1 is SGHTA and CDR2 is FQGNSA. This CDR3 has 16 residues. The CDR3 DNA sequence: TGTGCCAGCAGCTTAGCCCGGGTTCCGGGCTCCTACGAGCAGTACTTC. Translated, it gives CASSLARVPGSYEQYF.

This chain uses TRBV19 with TRBJ2-1, with 7 bases aligning to TRBD2. Per germline, CDR1 LNHDA and CDR2 SQIVND (reference sequence). V shed 3 bases and J 7 bases; nucleotides not matched to a gene: 9. This CDR3 contains 15 residues. The chain's CDR3 is CASSIVGGPTNEQFF. CDR3 coding DNA: TGTGCCAGTAGTATCGTGGGAGGGCCGACGAATGAGCAGTTCTTC. Drawing the rest from reference TRBV19 and TRBJ2-1, the complete variable domain is DGGITQSPKYLFRKEGQNVTLSCEQNLNHDAMYWYRQDPGQGLRLIYYSQIVNDFQKGDIAEGYSVSREKKESFPLTVTSAQKNPTAFYLCASSIVGGPTNEQFFGPGTRLTVL.

The chain carries TRBV28 and TRBJ1-2; D may be TRBD1 (5 bases). V lost 5 bases and J lost 0, with 19 bases in between. The CDR3 length is 17 residues. The germline V gene has CDR1 MDHEN and CDR2 SYDVKM. The CDR3 sequence: CASSGADESAANYGYTF. CDR3 bases: TGTGCCAGCAGTGGGGCTGACGAATCGGCAGCTAACTATGGCTACACCTTC.

The gene calls are TRBV4-3 and TRBJ1-3; D ambiguous. The CDR3 is 15 residues long. Trimming took off 1 base at V and 4 bases at J, with 11 bases between the two ends. Germline CDR1 LGHNA, CDR2 YSLEER. The CDR3 DNA is TGCGCCAGCAGCCAAGCTCACAGCCAAGGAAACACCATATATTTT. As protein: CASSQAHSQGNTIYF.